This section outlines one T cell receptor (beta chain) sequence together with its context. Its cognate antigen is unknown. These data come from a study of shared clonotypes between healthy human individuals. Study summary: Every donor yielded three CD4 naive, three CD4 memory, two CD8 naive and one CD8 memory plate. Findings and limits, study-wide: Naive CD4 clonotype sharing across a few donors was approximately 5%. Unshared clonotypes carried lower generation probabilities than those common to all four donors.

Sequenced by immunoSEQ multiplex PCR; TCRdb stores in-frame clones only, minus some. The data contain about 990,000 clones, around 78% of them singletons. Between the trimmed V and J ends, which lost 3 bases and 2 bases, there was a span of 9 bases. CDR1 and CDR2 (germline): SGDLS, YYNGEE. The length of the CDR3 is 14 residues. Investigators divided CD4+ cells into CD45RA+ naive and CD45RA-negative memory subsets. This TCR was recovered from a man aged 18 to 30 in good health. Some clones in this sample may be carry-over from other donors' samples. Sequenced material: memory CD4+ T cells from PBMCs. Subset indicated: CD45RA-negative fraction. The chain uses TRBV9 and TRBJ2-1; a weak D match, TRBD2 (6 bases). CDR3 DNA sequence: TGTGCCAGCAGCGCTTGGACTACCTACAATGAGCAGTTCTTC. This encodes CASSAWTTYNEQFF. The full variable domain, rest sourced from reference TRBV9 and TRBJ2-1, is DSGVTQTPKHLITATGQRVTLRCSPRSGDLSVYWYQQSLDQGLQFLIQYYNGEERAKGNILERFSAQQFPDLHSELNLSSLELGDSALYFCASSAWTTYNEQFFGPGTRLTVL.